These 6 T cell receptor beta chains were sequenced from one sample in a study of beta chain features in type 1 diabetes (dated by TCRdb to 2016 to 2018). Library prep was done by the immunoSEQ multiplex PCR assay. The entire isolated RNA was reverse transcribed using the High Capacity cDNA Reverse Transcription Kit, and thus expressed TCRB transcripts were sequenced. As stored in TCRdb, this immuneACCESS dataset retains in-frame rearrangements with V and J assigned. A fraction of the clones does not appear; measured against another copy, unresolved V genes explain less than half of the discrepancy, and the remainder lacks a known reason. The sample table contains over 700,000 clones; only one count was recorded for roughly 15% of them. The top ten hold 0.02% to 0.03% of the sample. The sample taken for sequencing was naive CD4+ T cells from blood. The cell subset or site label, as the study defines it: true naive CD4+ T cells. The receptors shown here come from a woman younger than 30 in good health.

The chain joins TRBV28 to TRBJ2-5; no firm D call. V was shortened by 6 bases and J by 2 bases, with 4 bases between the two germline ends. Germline values: CDR1 MDHEN, CDR2 SYDVKM. The CDR3 sequence is 11 residues long. The CDR3 DNA is TGTGCCAGCAGAATACAAGAGACCCAGTACTTC. It encodes CASRIQETQYF. Together with reference TRBV28 and TRBJ2-5, the CDR3 gives the full variable domain: DVKVTQSSRYLVKRTGEKVFLECVQDMDHENMFWYRQDPGLGLRLIYFSYDVKMKEKGDIPEGYSVSREKKERFSLILESASTNQTSMYLCASRIQETQYFGPGTRLLVL.

This clone has only a few counts. The chain couples TRBV7-2 to TRBJ1-1; a possible D gene is TRBD1 (5 bases). V lost 10 bases to trimming and J lost 11 bases, with 23 bases between them. The CDR3 is made up of 13 amino acids. CDR1 and CDR2 (germline): SGHTA, FQGNSA. CDR3 amino acids: CATQVGGRRMAFF. The CDR3 nucleotides read TGTGCCACCCAGGTGGGGGGAAGGAGGATGGCTTTCTTT.

This clone was counted only a few times. V usage is TRBV5-6 and J usage is TRBJ2-1; no clear D. The CDR3 has 14 amino acids. Germline values: CDR1 SGHDT, CDR2 YYEEEE. With 5 bases removed from V and 4 bases from J, the gap between germline ends came to 13 bases. The CDR3 DNA follows: TGTGCCAGCAGTTTGCGGCGCACGTACAATGAGCAGTTCTTC. Protein sequence: CASSLRRTYNEQFF. Filled out from reference TRBV5-6 and TRBJ2-1, the complete variable domain reads DAGVTQSPTHLIKTRGQQVTLRCSPKSGHDTVSWYQQALGQGPQFIFQYYEEEERQRGNFPDRFSGHQFPNYSSELNVNALLLGDSALYLCASSLRRTYNEQFFGPGTRLTVL.

This clone was detected only a few times. This chain links TRBV5-4 with TRBJ2-7, with 9 positions matching TRBD2. After removal of 4 bases from V and 4 bases from J, the junction contained 6 bases not matched to a gene. The CDR3 has 14 amino acids. Germline values: CDR1 SGHNT, CDR2 YYREEE (reference sequence). CDR3 sequence: CASSISGSSYEQYF. The CDR3 region has the DNA TGTGCCAGCAGCATTAGCGGGAGTTCATACGAGCAGTACTTC.

The chain joins TRBV29-1 to TRBJ2-5; TRBD2 aligns across 11 bases. The CDR3 is made up of 14 amino acids. Germline loops: CDR1 SQVTM, CDR2 ANQGSEA. V dropped 1 base and J dropped 2; count of bases not matched to a gene: 0. The CDR3 DNA reads as TGCAGCGTTGAAGTAGCGGGAGGGCAAGAGACCCAGTACTTC. Translated, it gives CSVEVAGGQETQYF. Variable domain in full (rest from reference TRBV29-1 and TRBJ2-5): SAVISQKPSRDICQRGTSLTIQCQVDSQVTMMFWYRQQPGQSLTLIATANQGSEATYESGFVIDKFPISRPNLTFSTLTVSNMSPEDSSIYLCSVEVAGGQETQYFGPGTRLLVL.

The chain links TRBV28 to TRBJ2-7; D not resolved. Germline lookup yields CDR1 MDHEN and CDR2 SYDVKM. The V and J ends lost 5 bases and 6 bases respectively, with 11 bases between them. The CDR3 contains 12 residues. The CDR3 here is CASSPYEGEQYF. The CDR3 bases are TGTGCCAGCAGTCCCTATGAAGGCGAGCAGTACTTC.